These 18 T cell receptor beta chains were all obtained from the same sample, sequenced in a study of T-cell reconstitution after alpha-beta-depleted transplantation in children. Preparation of the TCRbeta library used unique molecular identifiers. TCRdb called the PCR reads again in MiXCR, with one record for every CDR3 protein. The sample contains over 100,000 distinct CDR3 sequences, 5% to 6% of which appear only once. The sample was PBMCs, mostly from graft donor cells, taken 60 days after TCRalphabeta/CD19-depleted stem cell transplant. The receptors here all came from a female patient between 2 and 15 years old who had a stem cell transplant for Fanconi anemia, so the T cells may come from the graft donor.

This clonotype was seen ten or more times. This chain uses TRBV29-1 with TRBJ2-7; 11 bases fit TRBD1. Germline CDR1 reads SQVTM; CDR2 reads ANQGSEA. The CDR3 sequence is 14 residues long. With V trimmed by 6 bases and J by 4 bases, 8 bases remained unmatched. In nucleotides, the CDR3 is TGCAGCGTGGTCGGACAGGGGGCGCGGTACGAGCAGTACTTC. It specifies CSVVGQGARYEQYF.

Many counts were recorded for this clonotype. J is TRBJ2-1 and V is TRBV15; the match to TRBD2 covers 10 bases. V lost 5 bases and J lost 0; bases outside the gene matches: 10. Germline V lookup: CDR1 LNHNV, CDR2 YYDKDF (reference sequence). CDR3 length: 18 amino acids. This CDR3 reads CATSRLAGAQSSYNEQFF. The CDR3 DNA follows: TGTGCCACCAGCCGGCTAGCGGGGGCTCAGAGCTCCTACAATGAGCAGTTCTTC.

The rearrangement joins TRBV18 to TRBJ1-6; D uncertain. V lost 3 bases and J 8 bases, leaving 14 bases between the germline ends. The CDR3 runs 15 residues. The germline CDR1 and CDR2 sequences are KGHSH and LQKENI. CDR3 DNA: TGTGCCAGCTCACCTAAGGGTGCGGGAGATTCACCCCTCCACTTT. Encoded protein: CASSPKGAGDSPLHF.

The chain couples TRBV11-2 to TRBJ2-5, with TRBD2 matching over 8 bases. The CDR3 consists of 15 residues. With 3 bases clipped from V and 5 bases from J, the junction kept 8 bases outside the gene matches. Germline V gives CDR1 SGHAT, CDR2 FQNNGV. Written as DNA, the CDR3 is TGTGCCAGCAGCTTGTTAGCGGGGCCTCGGGAGACCCAGTACTTC. The encoded protein is CASSLLAGPRETQYF.

The sample holds a few counts of this clonotype. The V call is TRBV7-6, the J call TRBJ2-3; weak D call: TRBD1 (6 bases). The germline gives CDR1 SGHVS, CDR2 FNYEAQ. CDR3 length: 14 residues. V lost 0 bases and J 10 bases, leaving 14 bases between the germline ends. As DNA, the CDR3 is TGTGCCAGCAGCTTAGCTCGGGACATCGGCCCGCAGTATTTT. Its protein product is CASSLARDIGPQYF.

The rearrangement uses TRBV7-9 and TRBJ2-7, with 12 bases that match TRBD2. Per germline, CDR1 SEHNR and CDR2 FQNEAQ (reference sequence). The CDR3 runs 14 residues. V shed 2 bases and J 6 bases; nucleotides not matched to a gene: 2. The chain's CDR3 is CASSLLAGGGEQYF. Written as DNA, the CDR3 is TGTGCCAGCAGCTTACTAGCGGGGGGGGGCGAGCAGTACTTC.

This clonotype came up many times. The genes are TRBV7-6 and TRBJ2-6; no reliable D call. Trimming removed 0 bases at V and 2 bases at J, with 5 bases between. This CDR3 region has 15 residues. Germline loops: CDR1 SGHVS, CDR2 FNYEAQ. The chain's CDR3 is CASSLAGTGANVLTF. CDR3 sequence (DNA): TGTGCCAGCAGCTTAGCAGGGACTGGGGCCAACGTCCTGACTTTC.

In its sample, this clonotype was seen many times. The chain has TRBV10-3 and TRBJ2-3, with D perhaps matching TRBD1 (6 bases). Germline V gene data show CDR1 as ENHRY and CDR2 as SYGVKD. The CDR3 is made up of 14 amino acids. Trimming left V 3 bases short and J 2 bases short, with 9 bases between. CDR3 protein: CAISDPGDTDTQYF. CDR3 bases: TGTGCCATCAGTGATCCAGGGGACACAGATACGCAGTATTTT.

This clonotype was counted ten times or more. J is TRBJ2-7 and V is TRBV20-1; TRBD1 agrees at 7 bases. CDR1 and CDR2 (germline): DFQATT, SNEGSKA (reference sequence). The CDR3 is made up of 13 amino acids. The V and J ends lost 3 bases and 3 bases, in that order; junction bases with no gene match: 5. CDR3 nucleotide sequence: TGCAGTGCTAGTGACAGGGTCGGCTACGAGCAGTACTTC. Its protein is CSASDRVGYEQYF.

This clonotype was recorded many times. The CDR3 bases are TGCGCCAGGCCCCAGGAAGGCCTGAACACCGGGGAGCTGTTTTTT. Its protein product is CARPQEGLNTGELFF. The chain employs TRBV5-1 and TRBJ2-2; D unclear. The CDR3 length is 15 residues. Germline lookup yields CDR1 SGHRS and CDR2 YFSETQ. V was cut by 8 bases and J by 1 base, with 15 bases left in between.

In its sample, this clonotype was seen a few times. The J gene is TRBJ2-3, the V gene TRBV4-2; D possibly matches TRBD1 or TRBD2 (5 bases each). The germline gives CDR1 LGHNA, CDR2 YNFKEQ. The CDR3 has 18 residues. With 4 bases removed from V and 1 base from J, the gap between germline ends came to 21 bases. CDR3 amino acids: CASSLSAGGLGGTDTQYF. The CDR3 DNA is TGTGCCAGCAGCCTCTCGGCTGGGGGTTTAGGGGGCACAGATACGCAGTATTTT.

This clonotype was observed a handful of times. The V gene is TRBV12-3 or TRBV12-4, the J gene TRBJ1-2; D unclear. This CDR3 is built from 11 residues. V gave up 3 bases and J gave up 2 bases, with 1 base separating them. CDR3 residues: CASSFNYGYTF. The CDR3 region has the DNA TGTGCCAGCAGTTTCAACTATGGCTACACCTTC.

The rearrangement joins TRBV24-1 to TRBJ2-1; D gene unclear. V shed 1 base and J shed 8 bases, with 14 bases lying between them. The CDR3 is made up of 15 amino acids. Germline V CDR1 and CDR2: KGHDR, SFDVKD. The CDR3 here is CATSDFSVVGDEQFF. CDR3 in DNA: TGTGCCACCAGTGATTTTTCCGTAGTTGGGGATGAGCAGTTCTTC.

The table lists this clonotype with a few counts. The V call is TRBV7-9, the J call TRBJ2-7; 8 bases line up with TRBD2. Germline CDR1 reads SEHNR; CDR2 reads FQNEAQ (reference sequence). V dropped 6 bases and J dropped 0; count of bases not matched to a gene: 4. This CDR3 region has 14 residues. CDR3 loop: CASSSGTSSYEQYF. In DNA form, the CDR3 reads TGTGCCAGCAGTTCCGGGACTAGCTCCTACGAGCAGTACTTC.

This clonotype was found many times. The gene calls are TRBV7-2 and TRBJ2-7; D call uncertain. In germline, CDR1 is SGHTA, CDR2 FQGNSA. The CDR3 consists of 14 residues. The ends were cut back, 0 bases at V and 8 bases at J, with 14 bases in the middle. CDR3 sequence reads: CASSLALRFPQQYF. For the CDR3, the DNA is TGTGCCAGCAGCTTAGCGCTTCGATTCCCCCAGCAGTACTTC.

There are many counts of this clonotype. This chain uses TRBV28 with TRBJ2-3; unclear D gene. The germline V and J ends were trimmed by 6 bases and 6 bases, with 10 bases remaining between them. The CDR3 sequence is 12 residues long. In germline, CDR1 is MDHEN, CDR2 SYDVKM. CDR3: CASSLLKDTQYF. CDR3 sequence (DNA): TGTGCCAGCAGCTTGTTGAAGGATACGCAGTATTTT.

The V and J genes are TRBV25-1 and TRBJ2-1; 10 bases align to TRBD1. Germline V CDR1 and CDR2: MGHDK, SYGVNS. J gave up 8 bases and V 6 bases, and 10 bases lay outside the gene matches. The CDR3 runs to 15 residues. CDR3 in amino acids: CASSGTGTGVDEQFF. The CDR3 nucleotides are TGTGCCAGCAGCGGTACCGGGACAGGGGTCGATGAGCAGTTCTTC.

This sequence joins TRBV6-2 or TRBV6-3 and TRBJ1-6; no reliable D call. Per the germline V gene, CDR1 is MNHEY and CDR2 is SVGEGT. This CDR3 comprises 14 residues. Trimming cost V 1 base and J 5 bases, with 6 bases left between them. The CDR3 DNA reads as TGTGCCAGCAGTTACTTCCGTAATAATTCACCCCTCCACTTT. This sequence encodes CASSYFRNNSPLHF.